These 30 T cell receptor beta chains were all obtained from the same sample, sequenced in a study of T cell responses to AZD1222 COVID-19 vaccine (dated by TCRdb to the early 2020s). The time point label corresponds to: about 28 days (+/-7) after the second vaccine dose. Library preparation used the immunoSEQ multiplex PCR assay. Sourced from immuneACCESS, this table was stored by TCRdb with only in-frame sequences that have V and J called. A share of the clones is absent; for the studies checked, an unresolved V gene accounts for under half, and the remainder has no known explanation. Within this sample are about 180,000 clones, with 70% to 90% of them counted one time only. The ten largest clonotypes hold 11% of the sample. The sequencing used peripheral blood, collected 28 days after the second AZD1222 dose. The receptors stem from an adult who received the AZD1222 COVID-19 vaccine.

The V call is TRBV2, the J call TRBJ1-1; the D gene is possibly TRBD1 (5 bases). Trimming pared 6 bases from V and 0 bases from J, leaving 17 bases between. The CDR3 extends over 16 amino acids. Germline CDR1 and CDR2: SNHLY and FYNNEI. The CDR3 DNA follows: TGTGCCAGCAGCGTCCAGGGAGGCAAGATGAACACTGAAGCTTTCTTT. It specifies CASSVQGGKMNTEAFF.

On this clone: In the same sample, other DNA sequences code for this CDR3. The J gene is TRBJ1-1, the V gene TRBV5-1; D remains ambiguous. The CDR3 contains 14 residues. The germline V gene encodes CDR1 SGHRS and CDR2 YFSETQ. Trimming stripped 0 bases from V and 0 bases from J, with 6 bases between. CDR3 DNA sequence: TGCGCCAGCAGCTTGGGGGGTATGAACACTGAAGCTTTCTTT. Residues: CASSLGGMNTEAFF.

The chain links TRBV5-1 to TRBJ2-5; D is unclear. The CDR3 totals 17 residues. Germline loops: CDR1 SGHRS, CDR2 YFSETQ. V lost 0 bases and J lost 0, with 15 bases in between. CDR3 bases: TGCGCCAGCAGCTTGGCCACAAAATGGCCGCACCAAGAGACCCAGTACTTC. Translating it yields CASSLATKWPHQETQYF.

The chain has TRBV3-1 (or the pseudogene TRBV3-2) and TRBJ2-7; weak D call: TRBD1 (5 bases). V lost 1 base and J lost 6, with 10 bases in between. The CDR3 has 13 amino acids. CDR1 is LGHDT and CDR2 is YNNKEL in the germline V gene (reference sequence). The CDR3 DNA reads as TGTGCCAGCAGCCAAGTCAGGACAAGCGAGCAGTACTTC. Its protein product is CASSQVRTSEQYF.

The chain carries TRBV11-2 and TRBJ2-6; D is unresolved. Trimming left V 3 bases short and J 13 bases short, with 10 bases between. The CDR3 runs 12 residues. The germline gives CDR1 SGHAT, CDR2 FQNNGV. This chain's CDR3 is CASSLPGRVLTF. The DNA of the CDR3 is TGTGCCAGCAGCTTGCCGGGCAGGGTCCTGACTTTC. Full variable domain (outside the CDR3, taken from reference TRBV11-2 and TRBJ2-6): EAGVAQSPRYKIIEKRQSVAFWCNPISGHATLYWYQQILGQGPKLLIQFQNNGVVDDSQLPKDRFSAERLKGVDSTLKIQPAKLEDSAVYLCASSLPGRVLTFGAGSRLTVL.

The chain combines TRBV2 with TRBJ2-5; D unresolved. The CDR3 covers 16 residues. The V end lost 0 bases, the J end lost 4 bases, and 15 bases lay between the germline ends. CDR1 SNHLY and CDR2 FYNNEI come from the germline V gene. The CDR3 DNA sequence: TGTGCCAGCAGTGAAGCGCTTCAGGCCCCCCGAGAGACCCAGTACTTC. Translated: CASSEALQAPRETQYF.

The chain couples TRBV9 to TRBJ1-2; 8 nucleotides match TRBD1. From germline, CDR1 is SGDLS and CDR2 YYNGEE. With V trimmed by 3 bases and J by 8 bases, 9 bases remained unmatched. The CDR3 spans 14 residues. CDR3 amino acids: CASSGRPGGGGYTF. The CDR3 bases are TGTGCCAGCAGCGGTAGACCAGGGGGCGGGGGCTACACCTTC.

J is TRBJ1-4 and V is TRBV6-1, with D possibly matching TRBD1 (6 bases). V was trimmed by 6 bases and J by 8 bases, leaving 10 bases between them. The CDR3 covers 12 residues. Germline-derived CDR1 and CDR2 are MNHNS and SASEGT. CDR3 DNA: TGTGCCAGCAGGGATACAGGGGAAAAACTGTTTTTT. Translated: CASRDTGEKLFF.

This clone has just one count. The rearrangement links TRBV4-2 to TRBJ2-1, with 9 nucleotides matching TRBD1. The V gene end was trimmed by 0 bases and the J gene end by 7 bases; junction bases not matched to a gene: 7. CDR1 is LGHNA and CDR2 is YNFKEQ in the germline V gene. The CDR3 sequence is 16 residues long. The CDR3 coding sequence is TGTGCCAGCAGCCAAGAGGGGACAGGGTTATCTAATGAGCAGTTCTTC. Translated, it gives CASSQEGTGLSNEQFF.

The V and J genes are TRBV29-1 and TRBJ1-1, with TRBD1 matching 8 bases. The germline V gene has CDR1 SQVTM and CDR2 ANQGSEA. V was clipped by 7 bases and J by 3 bases; unmatched bases: 7. The CDR3 has 13 amino acids. The CDR3 is CSAHPGGYTEAFF. Here the CDR3 DNA reads TGCAGCGCTCACCCAGGGGGCTACACTGAAGCTTTCTTT.

The chain employs TRBV2 and TRBJ2-7, with TRBD1 matching 8 bases. V dropped 5 bases and J dropped 3; count of bases not matched to a gene: 3. Germline V gene sequence: CDR1 SNHLY, CDR2 FYNNEI. CDR3 size: 13 residues. CDR3 sequence reads: CASSTGGSYEQYF. As DNA, the CDR3 is TGTGCCAGCAGTACAGGGGGAAGCTACGAGCAGTACTTC.

The chain joins TRBV5-5 to TRBJ1-4; D is perhaps TRBD1 (6 bases). Trimming shortened V by 0 bases and J by 6 bases, and 12 bases separated the two germline ends. CDR3 length: 15 residues. The germline V gene encodes CDR1 SGHKS and CDR2 YYEKEE (reference sequence). The CDR3 is CASSLAEGVYEKLFF. The CDR3, as DNA: TGTGCCAGCAGCTTGGCCGAGGGGGTGTATGAAAAACTGTTTTTT.

V is TRBV4-2 and J is TRBJ1-3; D is perhaps TRBD1 (5 bases). CDR3 length: 16 residues. The germline V gene encodes CDR1 LGHNA and CDR2 YNFKEQ. Trimming took off 1 base at V and 0 bases at J, with 10 bases between the two ends. The CDR3 protein is CASSQVGGNSGNTIYF. The CDR3 DNA follows: TGTGCCAGCAGCCAAGTGGGGGGGAACTCTGGAAACACCATATATTTT.

This chain links TRBV6-2 or TRBV6-3 with TRBJ2-1; D is unresolved. This CDR3 has 12 amino acids. Between the trimmed V and J ends, which lost 4 bases and 6 bases, there was a span of 7 bases. Per germline, CDR1 MNHEY and CDR2 SVGEGT. CDR3 loop: CASSLWSNEQFF. Written as DNA, the CDR3 is TGTGCCAGCAGTTTGTGGAGCAATGAGCAGTTCTTC.

The chain recombines TRBV7-8 with TRBJ1-5; TRBD1 is a possible D gene (6 bases). V was cut by 4 bases and J by 0 bases, with 13 bases left in between. From germline, CDR1 is SGHVS and CDR2 FQNEAQ. CDR3 length: 16 residues. CDR3 in amino acids: CASSSIQGYSNQPQHF. The CDR3 DNA follows: TGTGCCAGCAGCTCAATACAGGGATATAGCAATCAGCCCCAGCATTTT.

In its sample, this clone was seen a few times. The V call is TRBV19, the J call TRBJ1-2, with D hard to call. The V gene lost 7 bases and the J gene lost 2 bases, with 14 bases spanning the gap. Per the germline V gene, CDR1 is LNHDA and CDR2 is SQIVND (reference sequence). This CDR3 has 14 residues. CDR3 region: CASTGPRLNYGYTF. CDR3 in DNA: TGTGCCAGTACCGGGCCCCGCCTAAACTATGGCTACACCTTC.

The chain has TRBV5-5 and TRBJ2-5; maybe TRBD2 (6 bases). The CDR3 has 14 residues. Germline-derived CDR1 and CDR2 are SGHKS and YYEKEE (reference sequence). With 6 bases removed from V and 1 base from J, the gap between germline ends came to 13 bases. In nucleotides, the CDR3 is TGTGCCAGCAATCCCCCGGGACTCCAAGAGACCCAGTACTTC. Translation gives CASNPPGLQETQYF.

The chain has TRBV19 and TRBJ1-6; D perhaps matches TRBD1 (6 bases). Germline CDR1 and CDR2: LNHDA and SQIVND (reference sequence). Trimming left V 5 bases short and J 6 bases short, with 14 bases between. The CDR3 has 15 residues. The CDR3 region is CASSAKGVFNSPLHF. As DNA, the CDR3 is TGTGCCAGTAGTGCCAAGGGGGTTTTTAATTCACCCCTCCACTTT.

This sequence joins TRBV19 and TRBJ1-5; D is unclear. The CDR3 covers 14 residues. Trimming left V 5 bases short and J 4 bases short, with 12 bases between. Germline values: CDR1 LNHDA, CDR2 SQIVND (reference sequence). The CDR3 loop reads CASSQPVRNQPQHF. Written as DNA, the CDR3 is TGTGCCAGTAGTCAACCGGTTCGTAATCAGCCCCAGCATTTT.

The chain combines TRBV7-2 with TRBJ1-1; the D is unclear. The V and J ends lost 2 bases and 4 bases respectively, with 14 bases between them. Germline V gene lookup returns CDR1 SGHTA and CDR2 FQGNSA. This CDR3 contains 15 residues. Here the CDR3 DNA reads TGTGCCAGCAGCTTAAACCCCCGCCAGATCACTGAAGCTTTCTTT. Protein product: CASSLNPRQITEAFF.

The chain links TRBV6-1 to TRBJ2-3; 10 nucleotides align to TRBD2. The CDR3 contains 16 residues. With 3 bases clipped from V and 5 bases from J, the junction kept 8 bases outside the gene matches. Germline CDR1 and CDR2: MNHNS and SASEGT. The CDR3 bases are TGTGCCAGCAGTGAGGCTAGCGGGGGAATTTTAGATACGCAGTATTTT. As protein: CASSEASGGILDTQYF.

The chain couples TRBV7-2 to TRBJ2-3; 11 bases are shared with TRBD1. Trimming took 4 bases from V and 4 from J; bases not matched to a gene: 4. The CDR3 is 15 amino acids. CDR1 is SGHTA, CDR2 FQGNSA, per germline. As DNA, the CDR3 is TGTGCCAGCAGCTGGGGGGGACAGGGGGCAGATACGCAGTATTTT. It is translated as CASSWGGQGADTQYF.

The J gene is TRBJ2-1, the V gene TRBV5-4; D might be TRBD1 (6 bases). The CDR3 has 14 amino acids. V was pared by 3 bases and J by 5 bases, with 12 bases between. Germline V gene sequence: CDR1 SGHNT, CDR2 YYREEE (reference sequence). CDR3: CASSSYRENNEQFF. CDR3 DNA sequence: TGTGCCAGCAGCTCCTACAGGGAGAACAATGAGCAGTTCTTC. The full variable domain, completed using reference TRBV5-4 and TRBJ2-1, is ETGVTQSPTHLIKTRGQQVTLRCSSQSGHNTVSWYQQALGQGPQFIFQYYREEENGRGNFPPRFSGLQFPNYSSELNVNALELDDSALYLCASSSYRENNEQFFGPGTRLTVL.

This chain joins TRBV18 and TRBJ1-6; D may be TRBD1 (6 bases). The length of the CDR3 is 13 residues. Germline V gene lookup returns CDR1 KGHSH and CDR2 LQKENI. Trimming shortened V by 2 bases and J by 8 bases, and 7 bases separated the two germline ends. CDR3 amino acids: CASSPEGDSPLHF. The CDR3 coding sequence is TGTGCCAGCTCACCAGAGGGGGATTCACCCCTCCACTTT.

The rearrangement links TRBV15 to TRBJ2-3, with 7 bases fitting TRBD2. The ends lost 0 bases at V and 4 bases at J; junction bases unmatched: 4. Per germline, CDR1 LNHNV and CDR2 YYDKDF (reference sequence). The length of the CDR3 is 15 residues. The CDR3 nucleotides are TGTGCCACCAGCAGAGAAGGGAGGGACGCAGATACGCAGTATTTT. Translating it yields CATSREGRDADTQYF.

The table lists this clone with a few counts. The rearrangement uses TRBV6-5 and TRBJ2-2; no firm D call. V lost 1 base and J lost 3, with 12 bases in between. The germline V gene encodes CDR1 MNHEY and CDR2 SVGAGI. The CDR3 spans 16 residues. DNA for the CDR3: TGTGCCAGCAGTTACTATGGTTTTTCGGACACCGGGGAGCTGTTTTTT. It codes for CASSYYGFSDTGELFF.

V is TRBV5-8 and J is TRBJ2-5; maybe TRBD1 (6 bases). The germline V and J ends were trimmed by 2 bases and 1 base, with 9 bases remaining between them. The CDR3 length is 14 residues. CDR1 is SGHTS, CDR2 YDEGEE, per germline. CDR3 sequence (DNA): TGTGCCAGCAGCTTTACAGGGACCCAAGAGACCCAGTACTTC. This codes for CASSFTGTQETQYF.

This clone was observed a few times. CDR3 region: CASSPAGNQPQHF. The CDR3 coding sequence is TGTGCCAGCAGTCCCGCGGGGAATCAGCCCCAGCATTTT. The V call is TRBV2, the J call TRBJ1-5; D is undetermined. The CDR3 is made up of 13 amino acids. Germline V lookup: CDR1 SNHLY, CDR2 FYNNEI. V shed 5 bases and J shed 4 bases, with 9 bases lying between them.

This sequence joins TRBV4-1 and TRBJ2-2; D perhaps matches TRBD2 (5 bases). Deletions cut 2 bases from V and 4 bases from J, with 14 bases between. The CDR3 has 16 residues. From germline, CDR1 is MGHRA and CDR2 YSYEKL. CDR3 residues: CASSQSFQRITGELFF. The CDR3 coding sequence is TGCGCCAGCAGCCAAAGCTTCCAGCGGATCACCGGGGAGCTGTTTTTT.

This chain joins TRBV6-5 and TRBJ2-2; 8 bases fit TRBD2. This CDR3 contains 16 residues. The junction had 5 bases not matched to a gene; V was cut back by 4 bases and J by 1 base. Germline CDR1 MNHEY, CDR2 SVGAGI. As DNA, the CDR3 is TGTGCCAGCAGTTTATGGACTAGCATGAACACCGGGGAGCTGTTTTTT. Its protein is CASSLWTSMNTGELFF.